The clone carrying this T cell receptor (beta chain) was counted at least ten times. These data come from a study of early T cells in non-severe SARS-CoV-2 infection. V shed 0 bases and J shed 6 bases, with 8 bases lying between them. CDR1 and CDR2 from the germline V gene are SGHVS and FQNEAQ. The CDR3 sequence is 13 residues long. In TCRdb, the 5' RACE reads were re-called with MiXCR into one record per CDR3 protein. The repertoire consists of some 97,000 distinct CDR3 sequences, with approximately 11% occurring once and the leading ten covering under 5%. The input for sequencing was whole blood, taken at baseline. The V call is TRBV7-8, the J call TRBJ1-2; D is unresolved. The clonotype was recovered from an adult who was a healthcare worker with PCR-confirmed SARS-CoV-2 infection or an uninfected control (not recorded which). The CDR3 DNA follows: TGTGCCAGCAGCTTAGCGGTCACAGATGGCTACACCTTC. Translated, it gives CASSLAVTDGYTF.